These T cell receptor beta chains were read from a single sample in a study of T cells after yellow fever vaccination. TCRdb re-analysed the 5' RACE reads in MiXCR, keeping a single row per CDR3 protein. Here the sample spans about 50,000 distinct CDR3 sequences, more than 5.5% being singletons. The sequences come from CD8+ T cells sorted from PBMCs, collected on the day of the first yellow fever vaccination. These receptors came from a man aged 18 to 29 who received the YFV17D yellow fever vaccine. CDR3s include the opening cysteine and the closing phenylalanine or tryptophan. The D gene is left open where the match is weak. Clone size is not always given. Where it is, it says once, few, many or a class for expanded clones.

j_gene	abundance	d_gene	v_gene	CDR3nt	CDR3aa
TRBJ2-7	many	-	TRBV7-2	TGTGCCAGCAGCGTGGACGCCTACGAGCAGTACTTC	CASSVDAYEQYF
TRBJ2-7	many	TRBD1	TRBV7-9	TGTGCCAGCAGCTACGAGACAGGGACCTACGAGCAGTACTTC	CASSYETGTYEQYF
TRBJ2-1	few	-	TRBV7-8	TGTGCCAGCAGCTCCCCCTCGCGTAGGTACGACAATGAGCAGTTCTTC	CASSSPSRRYDNEQFF
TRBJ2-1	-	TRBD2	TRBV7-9	TGTGCCAGCAGCCCCTCCGGGGGGGCGTTAAATGAGCAGTTCTTC	CASSPSGGALNEQFF
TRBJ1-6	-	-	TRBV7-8	TGTGCCAGCAGCTCCCCCGGGACCCAAGATCACCCCCTCCACTTT	CASSSPGTQDHPLHF
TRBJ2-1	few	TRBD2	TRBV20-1	TGCAGTGCTAGCCGAGCGGGGGGGCAGGTACTTAATGAGCAGTTCTTC	CSASRAGGQVLNEQFF
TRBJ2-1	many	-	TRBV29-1	TGCAGCGCTGACTTAAACAATGAGCAGTTCTTC	CSADLNNEQFF
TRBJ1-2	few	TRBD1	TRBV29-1	TGCAGCGTCCGACGACAGGGGGTCGGCTACACCTTC	CSVRRQGVGYTF
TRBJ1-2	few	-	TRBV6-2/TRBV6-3	TGTGCCAGCAGTGTGGGGCCGGATGGCTACACCTTC	CASSVGPDGYTF
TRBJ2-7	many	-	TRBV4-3	TGCGCCAGCAGCCAAGATCTGGGGGCAGCCTACGAGCAGTACTTC	CASSQDLGAAYEQYF
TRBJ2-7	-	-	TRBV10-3	TGTGCCATCAGTGAGGCAGGACAATACTACGAGCAGTACTTC	CAISEAGQYYEQYF
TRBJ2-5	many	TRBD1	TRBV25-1	TGTGCCAGCAGTGAATTCGGGACAGAGCAAGAGACCCAGTACTTC	CASSEFGTEQETQYF
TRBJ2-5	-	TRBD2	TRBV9	TGTGCCAGCAGCGTCCTAGCGGGGGGTCGGGAGACCCAGTACTTC	CASSVLAGGRETQYF
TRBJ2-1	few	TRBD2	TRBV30	TGTGCCTGGAGTCCTCCTAGCGGGGCACCGAGCCCCCTCTTC	CAWSPPSGAPSPLF
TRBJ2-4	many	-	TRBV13	TGTGCCAGCAGCGCGAGGGTAGGGATGGGAGCCAAAAACATTCAGTACTTC	CASSARVGMGAKNIQYF
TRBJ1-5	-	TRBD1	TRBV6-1	TGTGCCAGCAGTGAAGCGGAGGGGACAGGGGGACAGCCCCAGCATTTT	CASSEAEGTGGQPQHF
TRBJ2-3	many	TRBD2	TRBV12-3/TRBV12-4	TGTGCCAGCAGCGACAGCGGGGCCACAGATACGCAGTATTTT	CASSDSGATDTQYF
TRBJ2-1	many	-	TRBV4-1	TGCGCCAGCAGCCCCGCCGGGAGCTCCTACAATGAGCAGTTCTTC	CASSPAGSSYNEQFF
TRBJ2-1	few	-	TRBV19	TGTGCCAGTAGTATCCTAGGGTCCTCCTACAATGAGCAGTTCTTC	CASSILGSSYNEQFF
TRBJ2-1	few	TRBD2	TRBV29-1	TGCAGCGGGATGGGAGGGAATGAGCAGTTCTTC	CSGMGGNEQFF
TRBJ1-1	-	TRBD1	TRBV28	TGTGCCAGCAGTGGACAGGGCGACGGCACTGAAGCTTTCTTT	CASSGQGDGTEAFF
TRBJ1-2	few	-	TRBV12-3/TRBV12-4	TGTGCCAGCAGTTTAGGGGCGTCTAGCTATGGCTACACCTTC	CASSLGASSYGYTF
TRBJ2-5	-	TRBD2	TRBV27	TGTGCCAGCAGTTTATGGGCGGGGGGGCCCAGGGTCGAGACCCAGTACTTC	CASSLWAGGPRVETQYF
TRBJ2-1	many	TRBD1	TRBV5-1	TGCGCCAGCAGCTACCGGACAGGGTGGCGGAATGAGCAGTTCTTC	CASSYRTGWRNEQFF
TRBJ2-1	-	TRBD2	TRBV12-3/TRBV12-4	TGTGCCAGCAGTTCCCTATTAGCGGGGGGCTCCTACAATGAGCAGTTCTTC	CASSSLLAGGSYNEQFF
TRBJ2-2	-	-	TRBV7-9	TGTGCCAGCAGCTTGCGCGGAACTAACACCGGGGAGCTGTTTTTT	CASSLRGTNTGELFF
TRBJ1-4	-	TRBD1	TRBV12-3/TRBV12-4	TGTGCCAGCAGTACAGGGGCAGAAAAACTGTTTTTT	CASSTGAEKLFF
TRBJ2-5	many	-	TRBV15	TGTGCCACCAGCAGAGATCGGGGGACAGAGACCCAGTACTTC	CATSRDRGTETQYF
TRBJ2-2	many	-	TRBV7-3	TGTGCCAGCAGCGTCTCCGGGATCAGCACCGGGGAGCTGTTTTTT	CASSVSGISTGELFF
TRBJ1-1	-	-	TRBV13	TGTGCCAGCAGCCCTGGGCTTCTCTGTGGCACTGAAGCTTTCTTT	CASSPGLLCGTEAFF
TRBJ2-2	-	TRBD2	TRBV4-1	TGCGCCAGCAGCCAAGCTTTAGCGGGTACCGGGGAGCTGTTTTTT	CASSQALAGTGELFF
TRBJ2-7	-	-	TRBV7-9	TGTGCCAGCAGCTTAGAGGGACTTGCGAGTGAGCAGTACTTC	CASSLEGLASEQYF
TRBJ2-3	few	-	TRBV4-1	TGCGCCAGCAGCCAAGATGCGAGCGGGAGCACAGATACGCAGTATTTT	CASSQDASGSTDTQYF
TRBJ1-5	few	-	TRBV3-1	TGTGCCAGCAGCCAAGCCCCGGTCGGCAATCAGCCCCAGCATTTT	CASSQAPVGNQPQHF
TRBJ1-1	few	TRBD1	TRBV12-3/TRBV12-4	TGTGCCAGCAGTTCCCCCATGACAGGGGACACTGAAGCTTTCTTT	CASSSPMTGDTEAFF
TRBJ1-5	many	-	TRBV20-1	TGCAGTGCTAGAGTCGAGTCGTACAGTCCAGGGCCCCAGCATTTT	CSARVESYSPGPQHF
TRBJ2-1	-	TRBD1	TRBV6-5	TGTGCCAGCAGTTACTCCGGGACAGGTATTCTTGAGCAGTTCTTC	CASSYSGTGILEQFF
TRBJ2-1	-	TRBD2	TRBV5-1	TGCGCCAGCAGCTTTCAAGCGGGGGCCATCAATGAGCAGTTCTTC	CASSFQAGAINEQFF
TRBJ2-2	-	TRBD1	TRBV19	TGTGCCAGTAGGGTAACAGGGGGCCCGGCGGGGGAGCTGTTTTTT	CASRVTGGPAGELFF
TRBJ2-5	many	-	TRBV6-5	TGTGCCAGCCGCCGGAAGAGGGGAGCGATGCAGACCCAAGAGACCCAGTACTTC	CASRRKRGAMQTQETQYF
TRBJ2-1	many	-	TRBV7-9	TGTGCCAGCAGCTTCGGCCAGGGGCTTTACAATGAGCAGTTCTTC	CASSFGQGLYNEQFF
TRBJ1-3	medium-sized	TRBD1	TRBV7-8	TGTGCCAGCAGCTTAGTGGGGACAGGGGTCTATGACACCATATATTTT	CASSLVGTGVYDTIYF
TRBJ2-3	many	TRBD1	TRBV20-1	TGCAGTGCTCCCTCGAGACAGGGCTGGGGCACAGATACGCAGTATTTT	CSAPSRQGWGTDTQYF
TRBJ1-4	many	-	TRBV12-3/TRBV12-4	TGTGCCGGTATCCGGGGGGCCCTTGTCTTAACTGAAAAACTGTTTTTT	CAGIRGALVLTEKLFF
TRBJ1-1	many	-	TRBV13	TGTGCCAGCAGCCCTACTGCAGTGTCGTACACTGAAGCTTTCTTT	CASSPTAVSYTEAFF
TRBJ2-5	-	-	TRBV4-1	TGCGCCAGCAGCCAAGCCCCCTATATCATAGGGGCCCAGTACTTC	CASSQAPYIIGAQYF
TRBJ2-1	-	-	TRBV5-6	TGTGCCAGCAGCCCCGAGGGACGCTACTATGAGCAGTTCTTC	CASSPEGRYYEQFF
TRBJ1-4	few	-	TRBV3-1	TGTGCCAGCAGACTTGGAACAGAAAAACTGTTTTTT	CASRLGTEKLFF
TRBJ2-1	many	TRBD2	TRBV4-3	TGCGCCAGCAGCCAAGTAGCGGGGGGCTACAATGAGCAGTTCTTC	CASSQVAGGYNEQFF